A single sample gave rise to the 8 T cell receptor beta chains below, sequenced in a study of cytomegalovirus exposure and HLA in healthy donors. Profiled with immunoSEQ multiplex PCR; TCRdb holds only in-frame clones, not every one. The profile covers 65,000 to 85,000 clones, with 85% to 95% appearing a single time and 0.6% to 0.7% taken by the ten largest. Sequences were obtained from PBMCs. The source of these receptors is a woman aged 18 to 35 in good health and CMV-seronegative.

The chain recombines TRBV19 with TRBJ2-5; 7 nucleotides agree with TRBD1. J gave up 3 bases and V 9 bases, and 7 bases lay outside the gene matches. This CDR3 is 13 amino acids long. Germline V gene data show CDR1 as LNHDA and CDR2 as SQIVND (reference sequence). CDR3 amino acids: CASWDRGKETQYF. CDR3 nucleotide sequence: TGTGCCAGCTGGGACAGAGGAAAAGAGACCCAGTACTTC.

This chain links TRBV4-1 with TRBJ2-2, with a possible D match to TRBD2 (6 bases). This CDR3 spans 17 amino acids. The V end lost 3 bases, the J end lost 4 bases, and 18 bases lay between the germline ends. Germline V gives CDR1 MGHRA, CDR2 YSYEKL. DNA of the CDR3: TGCGCCAGCAGCCAGAGAGCGGGTCTGGGGGGCACCGGGGAGCTGTTTTTT. It specifies CASSQRAGLGGTGELFF.

V is TRBV6-5 and J is TRBJ2-1; D is perhaps TRBD2 (5 bases). V shed 6 bases and J shed 7 bases, with 10 bases lying between them. CDR3 length: 12 amino acids. CDR1 and CDR2 (germline): MNHEY, SVGAGI. The CDR3 nucleotides are TGTGCCAGCAGCTATCCGGGGAATGAGCAGTTCTTC. This gives the protein CASSYPGNEQFF.

This chain links TRBV6-6 with TRBJ2-7, with TRBD1 matching 11 bases. The CDR3 is 14 residues long. J lost 3 bases, V lost 5 bases, and 3 bases had no gene match. Germline V gives CDR1 MNHNY, CDR2 SVGAGI (reference sequence). CDR3 in amino acids: CASSLGTGGYEQYF. The CDR3 DNA follows: TGTGCCAGCAGTCTAGGGACAGGGGGCTACGAGCAGTACTTC.

V gene TRBV9 combines with J gene TRBJ1-1, with 7 nucleotides matching TRBD1. Germline V lookup: CDR1 SGDLS, CDR2 YYNGEE. This CDR3 has 16 residues. V lost 0 bases to trimming and J lost 5 bases; unmatched junction nucleotides: 10. The CDR3 here is CASSVVKTGRQTEAFF. CDR3 DNA: TGTGCCAGCAGCGTAGTGAAGACAGGGCGTCAGACTGAAGCTTTCTTT.

This chain uses TRBV13 with TRBJ1-1; unclear D gene. Trimming removed 5 bases at V and 1 base at J, with 11 bases between. The CDR3 loop spans 14 amino acids. CDR1 is PRHDT and CDR2 is FYEKMQ in the germline V gene (reference sequence). In DNA, the CDR3 is TGTGCCAGCAGCGACCGGACTGAGAACACTGAAGCTTTCTTT. It is translated as CASSDRTENTEAFF. Looking up the rest from reference TRBV13 and TRBJ1-1 gives the full variable domain: AAGVIQSPRHLIKEKRETATLKCYPIPRHDTVYWYQQGPGQDPQFLISFYEKMQSDKGSIPDRFSAQQFSDYHSELNMSSLELGDSALYFCASSDRTENTEAFFGQGTRLTVV.

The rearrangement joins TRBV11-2 to TRBJ1-3; weak D call: TRBD1 (5 bases). Germline V gives CDR1 SGHAT, CDR2 FQNNGV. CDR3 size: 15 residues. Deletions cut 5 bases from V and 3 bases from J, with 14 bases between. CDR3 in DNA: TGTGCCAGCAGCGTGCCGGGGGGTCTTGGAAACACCATATATTTT. It encodes CASSVPGGLGNTIYF.

This chain connects TRBV29-1 to TRBJ1-4; the match to TRBD1 covers 8 bases. The trim removed 3 bases at V and 7 bases at J, leaving 7 bases unmatched. Germline CDR1 reads SQVTM; CDR2 reads ANQGSEA. This CDR3 spans 14 amino acids. The chain's CDR3 is CSVEKQGAGEKLFF. The DNA of the CDR3 is TGCAGCGTTGAGAAGCAGGGGGCTGGTGAAAAACTGTTTTTT.